Here is one T cell receptor (beta chain) with its context. The sample originates from a study of blood T cell repertoires in COVID-19. Across the study: Samples of COVID-19 (acute and convalescent) were obtained from the United States, Italy and Spain. Sample material is recorded as cDNA or gDNA derived from T cells, B-cell-depleted T cells, or PBMCs.

Which cohort a participant joined came from the clinical history participants gave. There are 13 residues in the CDR3. V gave up 6 bases and J gave up 5 bases, with 15 bases separating them. Germline V gene data show CDR1 as SGHDT and CDR2 as YYEEEE. Authors' processing steps: Quantification of nucleated cells was approximated via reference gene primer amplification. Profiled with immunoSEQ multiplex PCR; TCRdb holds only in-frame clones, not every one. That table gives V, J and clone size, and the DNA gave D and trimming. The table shows some 170,000 clones, with roughly 87% occurring only once. The clonotype comes from a human donor with acute COVID-19. The donor label of this sample is uncertain. The specimen sequenced was PBMCs or T cells enriched from blood (not recorded which). V and J are TRBV5-6 and TRBJ2-7; D is uncertain. The CDR3 reads CASTGGILHEQYF. Here the CDR3 DNA reads TGTGCCAGCACCGGCGGAATTCTCCACGAGCAGTACTTC. The full variable domain, with the rest looked up from reference TRBV5-6 and TRBJ2-7, is DAGVTQSPTHLIKTRGQQVTLRCSPKSGHDTVSWYQQALGQGPQFIFQYYEEEERQRGNFPDRFSGHQFPNYSSELNVNALLLGDSALYLCASTGGILHEQYFGPGTRLTVT.